This T cell receptor (beta chain) is drawn from a study of blood T cell repertoires in COVID-19. Across the study: Acute and convalescent COVID-19 samples came from the United States, Italy and Spain.

Per the study methods: Amplification with reference gene primers provided the estimates of nucleated cell counts. TCRdb's copy holds only in-frame clones and misses some; the assay was immunoSEQ multiplex PCR. V and J calls plus clone size are reproduced from that table; the DNA served to infer D and trimming. The repertoire consists of 90,000 to 120,000 clones, with roughly 84% occurring once and the leading ten covering around 4.4%. The V gene end was trimmed by 3 bases and the J gene end by 7 bases; junction bases not matched to a gene: 12. The CDR3 extends over 16 amino acids. Germline CDR1 reads KGHDR; CDR2 reads SFDVKD.

Sequenced material: peripheral blood. The genes are TRBV24-1 and TRBJ1-2, with 8 bases fitting TRBD1. The TCR sequence derives from a human donor in a cohort sampled during active COVID-19. The CDR3 region has the DNA TGTGCCACCAGTGATGCCACCTCAAGGACAGGGTCTGGCTACACCTTC. Translating it yields CATSDATSRTGSGYTF.